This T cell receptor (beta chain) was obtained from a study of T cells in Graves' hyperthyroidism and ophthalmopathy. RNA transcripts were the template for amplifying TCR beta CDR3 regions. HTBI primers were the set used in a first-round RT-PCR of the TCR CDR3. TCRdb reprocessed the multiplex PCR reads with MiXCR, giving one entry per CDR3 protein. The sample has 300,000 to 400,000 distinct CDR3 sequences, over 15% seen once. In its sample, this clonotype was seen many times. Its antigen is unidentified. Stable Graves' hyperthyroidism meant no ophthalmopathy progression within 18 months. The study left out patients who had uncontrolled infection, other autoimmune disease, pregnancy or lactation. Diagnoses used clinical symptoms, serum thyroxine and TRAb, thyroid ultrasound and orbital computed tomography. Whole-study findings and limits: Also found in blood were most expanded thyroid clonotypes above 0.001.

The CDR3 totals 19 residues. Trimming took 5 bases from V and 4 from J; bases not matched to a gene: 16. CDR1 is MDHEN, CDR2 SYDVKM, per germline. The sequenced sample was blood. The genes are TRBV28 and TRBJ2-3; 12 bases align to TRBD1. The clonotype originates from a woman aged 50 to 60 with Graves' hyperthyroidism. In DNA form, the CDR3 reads TGTGCCAGCAGTCGCCCCCCCGGGACAGGGGGCATAGACGCAGATACGCAGTATTTT. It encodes CASSRPPGTGGIDADTQYF. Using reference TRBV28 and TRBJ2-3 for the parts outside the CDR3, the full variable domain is DVKVTQSSRYLVKRTGEKVFLECVQDMDHENMFWYRQDPGLGLRLIYFSYDVKMKEKGDIPEGYSVSREKKERFSLILESASTNQTSMYLCASSRPPGTGGIDADTQYFGPGTRLTVL.